A selection of T cell receptor beta chains follows, all from one sample in a study of blood T cells in healthy people across ages. Each CDR3 protein is one row after TCRdb ran MiXCR on the 5' RACE reads. The table includes 1.5 million to 2 million distinct CDR3 sequences, around half detected once. The sample consisted of blood. The receptors here all came from a woman in her 40s in good health. Each CDR3 is given with its conserved first and last residue. Fields, in order: clone size, D gene, V gene, J gene, CDR3 DNA, CDR3 protein. The D gene is left open where the match is weak. Some rows mark clone size as missing; the rest say once, few, many or name a class of expanded clone.

clone size: .
D gene: .
V gene: TRBV12-3/TRBV12-4
J gene: TRBJ2-5
CDR3 DNA: TGTGCCAGCCAAGGGATGGGAGAGACCCAGGACTTC
CDR3 protein: CASQGMGETQDF

clone size: .
D gene: .
V gene: TRBV5-1
J gene: TRBJ2-7
CDR3 DNA: TGCGCCAGCAGCTTGCCCAATGAGGGGCGCTCCTACGAGCAGTACTTC
CDR3 protein: CASSLPNEGRSYEQYF

clone size: .
D gene: .
V gene: TRBV4-1
J gene: TRBJ2-2
CDR3 DNA: TGCGCCAGCAGCCCGGGGATGAACACCGGGGAGCTGTTTTTT
CDR3 protein: CASSPGMNTGELFF

clone size: .
D gene: .
V gene: TRBV12-3/TRBV12-4
J gene: TRBJ1-2
CDR3 DNA: TGTGCCAGCAGTTTAGGACAGGCGGCTGGCTACACCTTC
CDR3 protein: CASSLGQAAGYTF

clone size: .
D gene: .
V gene: TRBV6-6
J gene: TRBJ2-1
CDR3 DNA: TGTGCCAGCAGGGAGGGATACAATGAGCAGTTCTTC
CDR3 protein: CASREGYNEQFF

clone size: .
D gene: .
V gene: TRBV27
J gene: TRBJ2-7
CDR3 DNA: TGTGCCAGCAGCCACCGGCGGGGTATTTCCGGCGAGCAGTACTTC
CDR3 protein: CASSHRRGISGEQYF

clone size: few
D gene: .
V gene: TRBV4-3
J gene: TRBJ2-5
CDR3 DNA: TGCGCCAGCAGCCAAGATCTGGGGTTGAGGGGGGAGACCCAGTACTTC
CDR3 protein: CASSQDLGLRGETQYF

clone size: .
D gene: .
V gene: TRBV6-2/TRBV6-3
J gene: TRBJ1-6
CDR3 DNA: TGTGCCAGCAGCGGAGGACGAATTTATAATTCACCCCTCCACTTT
CDR3 protein: CASSGGRIYNSPLHF

clone size: .
D gene: .
V gene: TRBV5-5
J gene: TRBJ1-2
CDR3 DNA: TGTGCCAGCAGCCGTCCCCCGTACGGGGCCGATGGCTACACCTTC
CDR3 protein: CASSRPPYGADGYTF

clone size: .
D gene: .
V gene: TRBV7-9
J gene: TRBJ2-5
CDR3 DNA: TGTGCCAGCAGCTTCTACAGTGAAGAGCAGTACTTC
CDR3 protein: CASSFYSEEQYF